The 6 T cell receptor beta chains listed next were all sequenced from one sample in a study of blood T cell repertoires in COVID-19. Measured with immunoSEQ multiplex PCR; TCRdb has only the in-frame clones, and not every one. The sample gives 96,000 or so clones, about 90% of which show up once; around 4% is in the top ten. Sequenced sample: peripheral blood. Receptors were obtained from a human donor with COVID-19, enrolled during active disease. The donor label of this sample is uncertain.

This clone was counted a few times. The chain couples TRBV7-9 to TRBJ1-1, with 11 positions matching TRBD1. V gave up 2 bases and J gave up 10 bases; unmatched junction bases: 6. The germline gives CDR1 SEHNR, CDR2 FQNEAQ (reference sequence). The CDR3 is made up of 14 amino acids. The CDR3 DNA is TGTGCCAGCAGCTTACCGGACAGGGGGCTGGGAGCTTTCTTT. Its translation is CASSLPDRGLGAFF.

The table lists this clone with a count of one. CDR3 in amino acids: CSVENPGPGKAPEQYF. Here the CDR3 DNA reads TGCAGCGTTGAGAACCCCGGCCCAGGGAAGGCCCCCGAGCAGTACTTC. The rearrangement links TRBV29-1 to TRBJ2-7, with D possibly matching TRBD1 (5 bases). V lost 3 bases and J lost 6, with 24 bases in between. The CDR3 is 16 residues long. CDR1 is SQVTM, CDR2 ANQGSEA, per germline.

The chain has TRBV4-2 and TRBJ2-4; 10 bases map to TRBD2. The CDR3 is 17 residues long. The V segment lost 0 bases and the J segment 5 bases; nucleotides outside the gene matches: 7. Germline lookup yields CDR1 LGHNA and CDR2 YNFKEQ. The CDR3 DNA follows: TGTGCCAGCAGCCAAGATTGGACTAGCGGCGAAGAAAACATTCAGTACTTC. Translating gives CASSQDWTSGEENIQYF.

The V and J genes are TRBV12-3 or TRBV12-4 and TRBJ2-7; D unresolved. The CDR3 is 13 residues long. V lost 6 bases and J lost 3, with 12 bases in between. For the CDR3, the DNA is TGTGCCAGCAGCTCAACAGAAGACTACGAGCAGTACTTC. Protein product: CASSSTEDYEQYF.

CDR3 region: CASSSDSYGYTF. The CDR3 coding sequence is TGTGCCAGCAGCTCGGACAGCTATGGCTACACCTTC. The rearrangement uses TRBV7-3 and TRBJ1-2; D is possibly TRBD1 (6 bases). With 4 bases removed from V and 4 bases from J, the gap between germline ends came to 7 bases. The CDR3 is 12 amino acids. Germline V gene lookup returns CDR1 SGHTA and CDR2 FQGTGA. The whole variable domain, remainder taken from reference TRBV7-3 and TRBJ1-2, is GAGVSQTPSNKVTEKGKYVELRCDPISGHTALYWYRQSLGQGPEFLIYFQGTGAADDSGLPNDRFFAVRPEGSVSTLKIQRTERGDSAVYLCASSSDSYGYTFGSGTRLTVV.

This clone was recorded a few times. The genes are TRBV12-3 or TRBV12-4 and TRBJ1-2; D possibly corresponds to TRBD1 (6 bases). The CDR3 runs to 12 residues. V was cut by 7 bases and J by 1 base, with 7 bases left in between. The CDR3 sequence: CASNRVNYGYTF. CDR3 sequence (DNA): TGTGCCAGCAACAGGGTTAACTATGGCTACACCTTC.